This TCR beta chain is from a study of T cell responses to AZD1222 COVID-19 vaccine. This CDR3 comprises 11 residues. The germline V gene encodes CDR1 DFQATT and CDR2 SNEGSKA (reference sequence). V lost 3 bases to trimming and J lost 9 bases, with 9 bases between them. Study results and caveats: White British donors predominated, females outnumbered males, and clonal diversity was possibly underestimated. At 160-218 and 743-854, vaccine-associated CD4 TCRs were dominant, and they spanned spike.

TCRdb's copy holds only in-frame clones and misses some; the assay was immunoSEQ multiplex PCR. Of about 140,000 clones in the sample, roughly 90% are singletons; the top ten hold about 2.7%. Notes on this clone: Its cognate antigen is unknown.

This TCR was sampled from an adult in good health. The sequencing here drew on peripheral blood, taken on day 0 of AZD1222 vaccination. This chain joins TRBV20-1 and TRBJ2-1; D is undetermined. CDR3 in DNA: TGCAGTGCTAGTTACCTAGGTGAGCAGTTCTTC. It specifies CSASYLGEQFF.